The 25 T cell receptor beta chains presented below share a single source sample, sequenced in a study of cytomegalovirus exposure and HLA in healthy donors. The PCR had 60 Vbeta and 13 Jbeta primers. Clones were read by immunoSEQ multiplex PCR, and TCRdb kept only the in-frame ones, dropping some. This sample has about 190,000 clones, with over 70% found just once. What was sequenced was PBMCs. The receptors here all came from a man in his forties in good health and CMV-seropositive.

This chain links TRBV7-2 with TRBJ1-2; D remains ambiguous. Germline loops: CDR1 SGHTA, CDR2 FQGNSA. The CDR3 consists of 12 residues. The ends were cut back, 5 bases at V and 5 bases at J, with 9 bases in the middle. This chain's CDR3 is CASSGQFYGYTF. CDR3 nucleotides: TGTGCCAGCAGCGGTCAGTTTTATGGCTACACCTTC.

The chain couples TRBV27 to TRBJ2-1, with TRBD1 as a possible D gene (5 bases). Between the trimmed V and J ends, which lost 3 bases and 2 bases, there was a span of 26 bases. The CDR3 spans 20 residues. Germline V gene lookup returns CDR1 MNHEY and CDR2 SMNVEV (reference sequence). The DNA of the CDR3 is TGTGCCAGCAGTTTGCCAGCGCGTCCAACAGACAGTGGGGCCTACAATGAGCAGTTCTTC. Protein sequence: CASSLPARPTDSGAYNEQFF.

The chain links TRBV2 to TRBJ2-3, with D possibly being TRBD1 (6 bases). CDR1 SNHLY and CDR2 FYNNEI come from the germline V gene. Trimming took off 6 bases at V and 7 bases at J, with 17 bases between the two ends. CDR3 size: 14 residues. CDR3 region: CASRHRVGENTQYF. The CDR3 DNA reads TGTGCCAGCAGGCACAGGGTGGGTGAAAATACGCAGTATTTT.

CDR3 loop: CASSLLGDKNTEAFF. The CDR3 nucleotides are TGCGCCAGCAGCTTGCTTGGGGACAAGAACACTGAAGCTTTCTTT. The rearrangement joins TRBV5-1 to TRBJ1-1, with a tentative D call TRBD1 (6 bases). CDR3 length: 15 residues. Trimming shortened V by 1 base and J by 1 base, and 11 bases separated the two germline ends. Germline CDR1 reads SGHRS; CDR2 reads YFSETQ.

The CDR3 here is CASSPKGTSTGEQFF. DNA of the CDR3: TGTGCCAGCAGCCCGAAGGGGACTTCCACCGGGGAGCAGTTCTTC. The gene calls are TRBV7-3 and TRBJ2-1; TRBD2 might be the D (6 bases). Germline V gene sequence: CDR1 SGHTA, CDR2 FQGTGA. Trimming left V 5 bases short and J 10 bases short, with 21 bases between. This CDR3 region has 15 residues.

A word on this clone: Other DNA sequences in the same sample also yield this CDR3. The chain is built from TRBV5-1 and TRBJ2-3; no definite D call. The CDR3 loop spans 14 amino acids. Germline V gene lookup returns CDR1 SGHRS and CDR2 YFSETQ. V lost 0 bases and J lost 1, with 6 bases in between. CDR3 in DNA: TGCGCCAGCAGCTTGGACAGTGGCACAGATACGCAGTATTTT. Encoded protein: CASSLDSGTDTQYF.

The chain is built from TRBV6-5 and TRBJ2-3; 12 bases match TRBD2. The trim removed 4 bases at V and 5 bases at J, leaving 7 bases unmatched. The CDR3 covers 16 residues. CDR1 is MNHEY and CDR2 is SVGAGI in the germline V gene. Here the CDR3 reads CASSSRLAGDRDTQYF. CDR3 bases: TGTGCCAGCAGTTCTCGACTAGCGGGAGACAGAGATACGCAGTATTTT.

This rearrangement joins TRBV7-2 to TRBJ2-5, with D tentatively TRBD1 (5 bases). This CDR3 is 12 amino acids long. The V end was cut by 2 bases, the J end by 4 bases, with 5 bases between. From germline, CDR1 is SGHTA and CDR2 FQGNSA. In DNA, the CDR3 is TGTGCCAGCAGCTTACAGGGAGAGACCCAGTACTTC. Translation: CASSLQGETQYF. The full variable domain, its missing parts supplied by reference TRBV7-2 and TRBJ2-5, is GAGVSQSPSNKVTEKGKDVELRCDPISGHTALYWYRQSLGQGLEFLIYFQGNSAPDKSGLPSDRFSAERTGGSVSTLTIQRTQQEDSAVYLCASSLQGETQYFGPGTRLLVL.

This clone was detected only a few times. J is TRBJ1-4 and V is TRBV11-2; D possibly corresponds to TRBD1 (6 bases). CDR1 SGHAT and CDR2 FQNNGV come from the germline V gene. Trimming shortened V by 1 base and J by 3 bases, and 9 bases separated the two germline ends. This CDR3 is 15 amino acids long. The DNA for the CDR3 is TGTGCCAGCAGCTTAGTTAACAGGGCTAATGAAAAACTGTTTTTT. Protein product: CASSLVNRANEKLFF.

This rearrangement joins TRBV5-1 to TRBJ1-1, with unresolved D. The CDR3 is 13 amino acids. The germline gives CDR1 SGHRS, CDR2 YFSETQ. The V and J ends lost 1 base and 4 bases respectively, with 8 bases between them. The CDR3 reads CASSLTRVTEAFF. The CDR3 nucleotides read TGCGCCAGCAGCTTGACACGTGTCACTGAAGCTTTCTTT.

V and J are TRBV20-1 and TRBJ2-1; 9 positions agree with TRBD1. V lost 2 bases and J lost 14; bases outside the gene matches: 4. CDR3 size: 11 residues. Germline V gives CDR1 DFQATT, CDR2 SNEGSKA (reference sequence). CDR3 protein: CSARSRDREFF. In DNA form, the CDR3 reads TGCAGTGCTAGATCCCGGGACAGGGAGTTCTTC.

The V gene is TRBV5-6, the J gene TRBJ2-7; possible D gene TRBD2, 6 bases. CDR1 is SGHDT, CDR2 YYEEEE, per germline. This CDR3 is built from 14 residues. V was pared by 1 base and J by 2 bases, with 10 bases between. The CDR3 sequence is CASSLNGSPYEQYF. In DNA, the CDR3 is TGTGCCAGCAGCTTGAACGGGAGCCCCTACGAGCAGTACTTC.

The V call is TRBV7-2, the J call TRBJ1-2; no definite D call. CDR3 length equals 13 residues. The ends were cut back, 5 bases at V and 5 bases at J, with 12 bases in the middle. The germline CDR1 and CDR2 sequences are SGHTA and FQGNSA. CDR3 sequence reads: CASSLSDGYGYTF. In DNA, the CDR3 is TGTGCCAGCAGCCTAAGCGACGGGTATGGCTACACCTTC. Using reference TRBV7-2 and TRBJ1-2 for the parts outside the CDR3, the full variable domain is GAGVSQSPSNKVTEKGKDVELRCDPISGHTALYWYRQSLGQGLEFLIYFQGNSAPDKSGLPSDRFSAERTGGSVSTLTIQRTQQEDSAVYLCASSLSDGYGYTFGSGTRLTVV.

This clone was observed a handful of times. The V and J genes are TRBV18 and TRBJ1-2, with D possibly being TRBD1 (5 bases). CDR1 KGHSH and CDR2 LQKENI come from the germline V gene. This CDR3 contains 14 residues. V was cut by 2 bases and J by 5 bases, with 12 bases left in between. CDR3 in DNA: TGTGCCAGCTCACCAGAACTGGGGCCATATGGCTACACCTTC. This translates into CASSPELGPYGYTF.

The CDR3 sequence is CASRTGGYPEQYF. As DNA, the CDR3 is TGTGCCAGCAGGACAGGGGGCTATCCCGAGCAGTACTTC. The chain links TRBV2 to TRBJ2-7; the match to TRBD1 covers 10 bases. Per the germline V gene, CDR1 is SNHLY and CDR2 is FYNNEI. With V trimmed by 6 bases and J by 6 bases, 5 bases remained unmatched. This CDR3 comprises 13 residues.

This chain uses TRBV19 with TRBJ2-7, with TRBD2 matching over 10 bases. There are 15 residues in the CDR3. V shed 6 bases and J 4 bases; nucleotides not matched to a gene: 9. CDR1 LNHDA and CDR2 SQIVND come from the germline V gene (reference sequence). The CDR3 here is CASRKAGTSVYEQYF. As DNA, the CDR3 is TGTGCCAGTAGGAAGGCCGGGACTAGCGTTTACGAGCAGTACTTC.

The chain carries TRBV12-5 and TRBJ2-5; TRBD1 matches at 9 bases. CDR1 is LGHNT, CDR2 FRNRAP, per germline. The V gene end was trimmed by 4 bases and the J gene end by 5 bases; junction bases not matched to a gene: 5. This CDR3 has 14 amino acids. As DNA, the CDR3 is TGTGCTAGTGGTTCCGGGACAGGGCAGGAGACCCAGTACTTC. Residues: CASGSGTGQETQYF.

This chain uses TRBV5-1 with TRBJ1-1, with 8 bases matching TRBD1. The CDR3 loop spans 14 amino acids. Looked up from germline, CDR1 is SGHRS and CDR2 is YFSETQ. V lost 1 base, J lost 2 bases, and 1 base stayed unmatched. The chain's CDR3 is CASSLTGGNTEAFF. CDR3 in DNA: TGCGCCAGCAGCTTGACAGGGGGAAACACTGAAGCTTTCTTT. Full variable domain (outside the CDR3, taken from reference TRBV5-1 and TRBJ1-1): KAGVTQTPRYLIKTRGQQVTLSCSPISGHRSVSWYQQTPGQGLQFLFEYFSETQRNKGNFPGRFSGRQFSNSRSEMNVSTLELGDSALYLCASSLTGGNTEAFFGQGTRLTVV.

The rearrangement uses TRBV29-1 and TRBJ1-3; tentative D call: TRBD1 (5 bases). The V end was cut by 5 bases, the J end by 1 base, with 9 bases between. Germline V gene sequence: CDR1 SQVTM, CDR2 ANQGSEA. This CDR3 comprises 13 residues. CDR3 sequence: CSVRQLSGNTIYF. In DNA, the CDR3 is TGCAGCGTTAGACAGCTGTCTGGAAACACCATATATTTT.

The J gene is TRBJ2-7, the V gene TRBV5-4, with 10 bases identical to TRBD2. The germline gives CDR1 SGHNT, CDR2 YYREEE (reference sequence). This CDR3 is 15 amino acids long. Losses at the gene ends were 6 bases for V and 1 base for J; bases not matched to a gene: 7. The CDR3 loop is CASTDGTSVSYEQYF. The CDR3, as DNA: TGTGCCAGCACCGACGGGACTAGCGTTTCCTACGAGCAGTACTTC.

The chain uses TRBV12-5 and TRBJ2-1; 7 bases agree with TRBD2. V was pared by 2 bases and J by 9 bases, with 7 bases of the junction left unmatched. Germline V gene data show CDR1 as LGHNT and CDR2 as FRNRAP. The CDR3 is 14 amino acids. The CDR3 sequence: CASGLRGDLSEQFF. CDR3 DNA: TGTGCTAGTGGTTTGCGGGGGGACCTTTCTGAGCAGTTCTTC.

The chain combines TRBV5-1 with TRBJ2-3, with a weak D call TRBD2 (6 bases). V was shortened by 4 bases and J by 4 bases, with 10 bases between the two germline ends. The germline CDR1 and CDR2 sequences are SGHRS and YFSETQ. The CDR3 consists of 13 residues. The CDR3, as DNA: TGCGCCAGCAGCGCGGGGTCCTCAGATACGCAGTATTTT. Protein sequence: CASSAGSSDTQYF.

V and J are TRBV5-1 and TRBJ2-7; TRBD2 aligns across 9 bases. J gave up 4 bases and V 1 base, and 3 bases lay outside the gene matches. Germline loops: CDR1 SGHRS, CDR2 YFSETQ. CDR3 length: 14 residues. CDR3 nucleotide sequence: TGCGCCAGCAGCTTGTGGCGGGAGGGATACGAGCAGTACTTC. It yields the protein CASSLWREGYEQYF.

The rearrangement uses TRBV5-1 and TRBJ2-3; TRBD1 aligns across 8 bases. The V and J ends lost 4 bases and 2 bases, in that order; junction bases with no gene match: 6. Germline V lookup: CDR1 SGHRS, CDR2 YFSETQ. This CDR3 spans 15 amino acids. The CDR3 coding sequence is TGCGCCAGCAGCGGACAGGGTATGGACACAGATACGCAGTATTTT. Residues: CASSGQGMDTDTQYF.

The chain employs TRBV14 and TRBJ2-7; tentative D call: TRBD1 (5 bases). V lost 4 bases, J lost 4 bases, and 8 bases lay in between. Germline V gene data show CDR1 as SGHDN and CDR2 as FVKESK. This CDR3 is built from 12 residues. The CDR3 DNA reads TGTGCCAGCAGCCCGCAGGGTTACGAGCAGTACTTC. It specifies CASSPQGYEQYF.